A selection of T cell receptor beta chains follows, all from one sample in a study of blood T cell repertoires in COVID-19. TCRdb's copy holds only in-frame clones and misses some; the assay was immunoSEQ multiplex PCR. The sample lists a few hundred thousand clones; 86% were seen once. The sample comprised peripheral blood. The receptors here all came from a man older than 75 with acute or convalescent COVID-19. CDR3s include the opening cysteine and the closing phenylalanine or tryptophan.

v_gene: TRBV5-1; j_gene: TRBJ1-6; CDR3aa: CASSVGASYNSPLHF
v_gene: TRBV4-2; j_gene: TRBJ2-6; CDR3aa: CASSQDATGGLSGANVLTF
v_gene: TRBV3-1/TRBV3-2; j_gene: TRBJ2-7; CDR3aa: CASSLGGTGTYEQYF
v_gene: TRBV7-9; j_gene: TRBJ2-7; CDR3aa: CASSLDGGSYEQYF
v_gene: TRBV5-1; j_gene: TRBJ1-6; CDR3aa: CASTLTGERTPLHF
v_gene: TRBV12-3/TRBV12-4; j_gene: TRBJ1-2; CDR3aa: CASSLQGYSGYTF
v_gene: TRBV6-5; j_gene: TRBJ2-7; CDR3aa: CASSWTSGRSSYEQYF
v_gene: TRBV27; j_gene: TRBJ2-5; CDR3aa: CASRTSGGGETQYF
v_gene: TRBV6-2/TRBV6-3; j_gene: TRBJ2-5; CDR3aa: CASSYPEGSGRASETQYF
v_gene: TRBV28; j_gene: TRBJ2-7; CDR3aa: CASTALSYEQYF
v_gene: TRBV2; j_gene: TRBJ2-3; CDR3aa: CASSGGLPTDTQYF
v_gene: TRBV27; j_gene: TRBJ2-1; CDR3aa: CASRREYYNEQFF
v_gene: TRBV2; j_gene: TRBJ2-3; CDR3aa: CASSEYLSDTQYF
v_gene: TRBV5-1; j_gene: TRBJ1-1; CDR3aa: CASSAQGSGLGTEAFF
v_gene: TRBV7-2; j_gene: TRBJ2-3; CDR3aa: CASSPLGGTGGDTQYF
v_gene: TRBV28; j_gene: TRBJ1-5; CDR3aa: CASSLRYSYQPQHF
v_gene: TRBV5-1; j_gene: TRBJ1-2; CDR3aa: CASSYNRDTANYGYTF
v_gene: TRBV4-3; j_gene: TRBJ2-7; CDR3aa: CASSQGTSGGRYEQYF
v_gene: TRBV24-1; j_gene: TRBJ1-5; CDR3aa: CATSDSSEGGRQPQHF
v_gene: TRBV18; j_gene: TRBJ1-1; CDR3aa: CASSPLAGLATEAFF
v_gene: TRBV19; j_gene: TRBJ2-3; CDR3aa: CASRGGAGTVTDTQYF
v_gene: TRBV18; j_gene: TRBJ1-1; CDR3aa: CASSSLETQMNTEAFF
v_gene: TRBV25-1; j_gene: TRBJ1-1; CDR3aa: CASSGTGLEAFF
v_gene: TRBV27; j_gene: TRBJ1-2; CDR3aa: CASSFDRSEGANYGYTF
v_gene: TRBV28; j_gene: TRBJ1-1; CDR3aa: CASTNGGLRSTEAFF
v_gene: TRBV6-1; j_gene: TRBJ2-6; CDR3aa: CASSDSRQGSGANVLTF
v_gene: TRBV3-1/TRBV3-2; j_gene: TRBJ2-1; CDR3aa: CASSQEGLAGDGSYNEQFF
v_gene: TRBV7-2; j_gene: TRBJ1-2; CDR3aa: CASSLAQGQGVGRGYTF